This T cell receptor (beta chain) was obtained from a study of tumor-infiltrating lymphocytes in oesophageal squamous cell carcinoma. V lost 5 bases and J lost 4, with 19 bases in between. Germline V CDR1 and CDR2: MNHNS, SASEGT. The CDR3 covers 16 residues. TCRdb recomputed calls from the PCR reads with MiXCR, one row per CDR3 protein. The profile covers about 12,000 distinct CDR3 sequences, with about 54% appearing a single time and approximately 30% taken by the ten largest. The receptor comes from a female donor with esophageal squamous cell carcinoma. The J gene is TRBJ2-3, the V gene TRBV6-1; possibly TRBD1 or TRBD2 for D (6 bases each). Specimen: esophageal tumor tissue. The CDR3 bases are TGTGCCAGCAGTACTCCAGGAGGGGGTGACGCAGATACGCAGTATTTT. It yields the protein CASSTPGGGDADTQYF.